This TCR beta chain was identified during a study of blood T cell repertoires in COVID-19. As concerns this clone: At one boundary the junction diverges from the germline segment, which might be a read error.

The CDR3 covers 12 residues. Looked up from germline, CDR1 is SGHTA and CDR2 is FQGTGA. Data came from immunoSEQ multiplex PCR; TCRdb stores just in-frame clones and leaves some out. Here the sample spans about 330,000 clones, 92% being singletons. The clonotype comes from a woman aged 25 to 39 who had recovered from COVID-19. The sample taken for sequencing was PBMCs or T cells enriched from blood (not recorded which). This chain connects TRBV7-3 to TRBJ2-2; a possible D gene is TRBD2 (5 bases). CDR3 region: CASSFGHRGAVF. CDR3 nucleotides: TGTGCCAGCAGCTTCGGGCACCGGGGAGCTGTTTTT. Looking up the rest from reference TRBV7-3 and TRBJ2-2 gives the full variable domain: GAGVSQTPSNKVTEKGKYVELRCDPISGHTALYWYRQSLGQGPEFLIYFQGTGAADDSGLPNDRFFAVRPEGSVSTLKIQRTERGDSAVYLCASSFGHRGAVFGEGSRLTVL.